The present TCR beta chain was sequenced within a study of T cells expressing NK-cell markers. Study-wide background: Seropositivity for HCMV was found in most of the eight sequenced donors, with one seronegative. Study observations and caveats: Topping the CD3+CD56-NKG2C+ fraction as well were these clonotypes, in a handful of donors.

This CDR3 has 13 amino acids. Germline V gives CDR1 MNHEY, CDR2 SVGAGI. From the 5' RACE reads, TCRdb lists one entry per CDR3 protein and no DNA. This sample's table reports about 370,000 distinct CDR3 sequences. Note on this clonotype: Its antigen remains unknown.

The sequencing sample was made of blood T cells: a sorted CD56 or NKG2C T cell subset, CD4+ or CD8+ T cells, or bulk PBMC T cells (not recorded which). The chain combines TRBV6-5 with TRBJ1-1; checking the TCRdb D call of TRBD1 is not possible without DNA. This sequence originates from a woman in her forties or fifties in good health. CDR3 loop: CASRATGNTEAFF.